Shown below are 20 T cell receptor beta chains from a single sample sequenced in a study of blood T cell repertoires in COVID-19. Here immunoSEQ multiplex PCR was the method, and the copy in TCRdb shows in-frame clones only, minus some. The table lists approximately 250,000 clones, around 88% of them singletons, with about 6% in the top ten. Sequenced material: peripheral blood. All receptors come from a woman aged 80 or over with COVID-19, enrolled during active disease.

The count of this clone is one. This chain connects TRBV13 to TRBJ1-6, with no clear D. The ends were cut back, 2 bases at V and 7 bases at J, with 6 bases in the middle. This CDR3 is 13 amino acids long. Germline assignment: CDR1 PRHDT and CDR2 FYEKMQ (reference sequence). The CDR3 DNA reads as TGTGCCAGCAGCTTAACGGGGAATTCACCCCTCCACTTT. The encoded protein is CASSLTGNSPLHF.

A single count supports this clone. The rearrangement links TRBV6-5 to TRBJ2-1; 7 bases map to TRBD1. Germline V gene sequence: CDR1 MNHEY, CDR2 SVGAGI. This CDR3 has 13 residues. The V gene end was trimmed by 9 bases and the J gene end by 4 bases; junction bases not matched to a gene: 6. The CDR3 sequence: CARLPGQYNEQFF. CDR3 nucleotides: TGTGCCAGGTTGCCGGGACAGTACAATGAGCAGTTCTTC.

In its sample, this clone was seen once. The chain is built from TRBV5-1 and TRBJ1-1; D gene unclear. Trimming shortened V by 0 bases and J by 0 bases, and 9 bases separated the two germline ends. The CDR3 has 15 residues. From germline, CDR1 is SGHRS and CDR2 YFSETQ. CDR3 bases: TGCGCCAGCAGCTTGGGGGCGAAAATGAACACTGAAGCTTTCTTT. This translates into CASSLGAKMNTEAFF. Drawing the rest from reference TRBV5-1 and TRBJ1-1, the complete variable domain is KAGVTQTPRYLIKTRGQQVTLSCSPISGHRSVSWYQQTPGQGLQFLFEYFSETQRNKGNFPGRFSGRQFSNSRSEMNVSTLELGDSALYLCASSLGAKMNTEAFFGQGTRLTVV.

The genes are TRBV5-1 and TRBJ1-2, with D possibly TRBD1 on 5 matching bases. V was clipped by 7 bases and J by 6 bases, with 16 bases between them. Germline V gene sequence: CDR1 SGHRS, CDR2 YFSETQ. The CDR3 has 13 residues. Here the CDR3 DNA reads TGCGCCAGCTCGACAGCTGCGTGGGATGGCTACACCTTC. This codes for CASSTAAWDGYTF.

The V gene is TRBV21-1, the J gene TRBJ2-7; TRBD2, as called in the table, went unchecked against the DNA. TRBV21-1 is a known pseudogene. There are 15 residues in the CDR3. In nucleotides, the CDR3 is TGTGCCAGCAGCCTTAGCGGGGGATTCTCCTACGAGCAGTACTTC. Its protein product is CASSLSGGFSYEQYF.

The V and J genes are TRBV5-8 and TRBJ2-7; D might be TRBD2 (5 bases). V shed 4 bases and J shed 3 bases, with 14 bases lying between them. Germline assignment: CDR1 SGHTS and CDR2 YDEGEE. This CDR3 is built from 14 residues. CDR3: CASSPREGSYEQYF. The CDR3 DNA reads as TGTGCCAGCAGCCCCCGTGAAGGGAGCTACGAGCAGTACTTC.

This sequence joins TRBV18 and TRBJ2-7, with 10 bases matching TRBD1. The CDR3 runs 14 residues. Per germline, CDR1 KGHSH and CDR2 LQKENI. V gave up 2 bases and J gave up 5 bases; unmatched junction bases: 3. In nucleotides, the CDR3 is TGTGCCAGCTCACCATGGACAGGGGGGGACGAGCAGTACGTC. Its translation: CASSPWTGGDEQYV.

The chain couples TRBV27 to TRBJ1-6; 7 bases are shared with TRBD1. Trimming cost V 3 bases and J 7 bases; bases outside gene matches: 9. CDR3 size: 16 residues. Germline V CDR1 and CDR2: MNHEY, SMNVEV (reference sequence). CDR3 sequence (DNA): TGTGCCAGCAGTTTCCGTTGGGACAGAACCAATTCACCCCTCCACTTT. Protein product: CASSFRWDRTNSPLHF.

This chain joins TRBV11-2 and TRBJ2-5; D gene ambiguous. The CDR3 consists of 15 residues. Germline V gene sequence: CDR1 SGHAT, CDR2 FQNNGV. Deletions cut 1 base from V and 1 base from J, with 10 bases between. The CDR3 DNA reads TGTGCCAGCAGCTTAGGGTGGGCAGTCCAAGAGACCCAGTACTTC. Amino acid sequence: CASSLGWAVQETQYF.

The chain combines TRBV6-6 with TRBJ2-1, with D uncertain. Trimming pared 4 bases from V and 4 bases from J, leaving 14 bases between. Germline V CDR1 and CDR2: MNHNY, SVGAGI (reference sequence). This CDR3 spans 15 amino acids. The DNA of the CDR3 is TGTGCCAGCAGTTCCCAGACAACAAATTACAATGAGCAGTTCTTC. Translated: CASSSQTTNYNEQFF.

The CDR3 here is CASSGPAKGTEAFF. The CDR3 DNA is TGTGCCAGCAGTGGGCCAGCGAAGGGGACTGAAGCTTTCTTT. The chain is built from TRBV5-6 and TRBJ1-1; D perhaps matches TRBD1 (5 bases). Trimming removed 5 bases at V and 5 bases at J, with 16 bases between. Germline CDR1 SGHDT, CDR2 YYEEEE. The CDR3 totals 14 residues.

V is TRBV27 and J is TRBJ1-1, with 7 bases matching TRBD1. With 5 bases clipped from V and 5 bases from J, the junction kept 14 bases outside the gene matches. The V gene's germline CDR1 is MNHEY and CDR2 SMNVEV (reference sequence). The CDR3 sequence is 16 residues long. The CDR3 region has the DNA TGTGCCAGCAGTCGCGACAGGGCCCGACGGGGGACTGAAGCTTTCTTT. Its translation: CASSRDRARRGTEAFF.

This chain uses TRBV28 with TRBJ1-1; 10 nucleotides match TRBD1. V gave up 6 bases and J gave up 1 base; unmatched junction bases: 5. Germline V CDR1 and CDR2: MDHEN, SYDVKM. CDR3 size: 15 residues. CDR3 in amino acids: CASRTRDRGNTEAFF. As DNA, the CDR3 is TGTGCCAGCAGGACCCGGGACAGGGGGAACACTGAAGCTTTCTTT.

This clone was seen just once. The chain combines TRBV5-1 with TRBJ2-7; 9 bases fit TRBD1. The CDR3 consists of 17 residues. Germline loops: CDR1 SGHRS, CDR2 YFSETQ. V lost 5 bases to trimming and J lost 6 bases; unmatched junction nucleotides: 18. CDR3 nucleotides: TGCGCCAGCAGTTCCACTCCCGGGACTTCGACAGGGGGCGAGCAGTACTTC. This sequence encodes CASSSTPGTSTGGEQYF.

The genes are TRBV7-2 and TRBJ2-1; the D is unclear. Germline V gene data show CDR1 as SGHTA and CDR2 as FQGNSA. V lost 4 bases and J lost 4, with 5 bases in between. The CDR3 is 12 residues long. CDR3 DNA sequence: TGTGCCAGCAGCTCGCTATACAATGAGCAGTTCTTC. Protein product: CASSSLYNEQFF.

The chain carries TRBV19 and TRBJ1-2; TRBD1 aligns across 11 bases. Looked up from germline, CDR1 is LNHDA and CDR2 is SQIVND (reference sequence). The ends lost 0 bases at V and 4 bases at J; junction bases unmatched: 4. The CDR3 contains 16 residues. The CDR3 DNA follows: TGTGCCAGTAGTATAGAATGGACAGGGGGCGGCTATGGCTACACCTTC. This gives the protein CASSIEWTGGGYGYTF.

The chain couples TRBV6-2 or TRBV6-3 to TRBJ2-7; TRBD2 might be the D (5 bases). The germline gives CDR1 MNHEY, CDR2 SVGEGT. With 2 bases removed from V and 3 bases from J, the gap between germline ends came to 14 bases. CDR3 length equals 15 residues. CDR3 in DNA: TGTGCCAGCAGTTACCCGAACGGGGTAAACTACGAGCAGTACTTC. Amino acids: CASSYPNGVNYEQYF.

The rearrangement uses TRBV5-1 and TRBJ2-3, with D unclear. There are 12 residues in the CDR3. CDR1 is SGHRS, CDR2 YFSETQ, per germline. V lost 6 bases and J 1 base, leaving 6 bases between the germline ends. The CDR3 region is CASKRGTDTQYF. The CDR3 nucleotides read TGCGCCAGCAAACGGGGCACAGATACGCAGTATTTT.

This clone was recorded once. The chain recombines TRBV6-2 or TRBV6-3 with TRBJ1-5, with a weak D call TRBD1 (5 bases). Trimming took 4 bases from V and 5 from J, leaving 9 bases between them. This CDR3 is 13 amino acids long. Per germline, CDR1 MNHEY and CDR2 SVGEGT. CDR3 sequence reads: CASSSDSYQPQHF. CDR3 coding DNA: TGTGCCAGCAGTTCTGACAGTTATCAGCCCCAGCATTTT.

The chain recombines TRBV19 with TRBJ1-2; TRBD1 matches 8 bases. V trimming: 5 bases; J trimming: 4 bases; junction bases outside the gene matches: 9. This CDR3 is 15 amino acids long. CDR1 and CDR2 from the germline V gene are LNHDA and SQIVND (reference sequence). In nucleotides, the CDR3 is TGTGCCAGTAGTCCCCGACAGGGGATTCCCTATGGCTACACCTTC. Its translation is CASSPRQGIPYGYTF.